The present entry profiles one T cell receptor (beta chain) with its context. Per the original data handling: The median was about 96,000 TCRs per sample, ranging roughly 20,000 to 690,600. Via MiXCR, TCRdb re-called the RACE reads, giving one row per CDR3 protein. TCRdb's processing, not the authors' own work, is the source of the V and J calls. The top ten clones hold about 1.8% of a sample with some 120,000 distinct CDR3 sequences, 9% to 10% of them seen once. This record comes from a study of human T cells and chemical hapten exposure. The CDR3 is 14 residues long. Germline CDR1 reads SGHAT; CDR2 reads FQNNGV. Trimming took 7 bases from V and 0 from J; bases not matched to a gene: 3. The sample's time point: healthy volunteer bleed at 2 weeks. Total RNA came from unfractionated whole blood.

The gene calls are TRBV11-2 and TRBJ2-1, with 7 bases matching TRBD2. The source of this sequence is a male donor in good health. Some clones in this sample may be carry-over from other donors' samples. Input material: whole blood. CDR3 nucleotides: TGTGCCAGCAACGGGGAGGGCTCCTACAATGAGCAGTTCTTC. The encoded protein is CASNGEGSYNEQFF. Filled out from reference TRBV11-2 and TRBJ2-1, the complete variable domain reads EAGVAQSPRYKIIEKRQSVAFWCNPISGHATLYWYQQILGQGPKLLIQFQNNGVVDDSQLPKDRFSAERLKGVDSTLKIQPAKLEDSAVYLCASNGEGSYNEQFFGPGTRLTVL.